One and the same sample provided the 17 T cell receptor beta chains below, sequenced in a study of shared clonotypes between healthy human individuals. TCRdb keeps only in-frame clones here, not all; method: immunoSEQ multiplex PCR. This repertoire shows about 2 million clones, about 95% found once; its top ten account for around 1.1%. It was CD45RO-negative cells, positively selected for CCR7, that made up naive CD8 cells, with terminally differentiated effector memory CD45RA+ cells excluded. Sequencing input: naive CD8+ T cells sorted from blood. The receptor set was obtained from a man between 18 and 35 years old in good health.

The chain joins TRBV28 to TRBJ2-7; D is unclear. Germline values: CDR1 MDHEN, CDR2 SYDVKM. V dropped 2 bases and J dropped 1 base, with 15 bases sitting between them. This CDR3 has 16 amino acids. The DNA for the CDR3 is TGTGCCAGCAGTTTACCACATCTATCCTATTCCTACGAGCAGTACTTC. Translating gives CASSLPHLSYSYEQYF.

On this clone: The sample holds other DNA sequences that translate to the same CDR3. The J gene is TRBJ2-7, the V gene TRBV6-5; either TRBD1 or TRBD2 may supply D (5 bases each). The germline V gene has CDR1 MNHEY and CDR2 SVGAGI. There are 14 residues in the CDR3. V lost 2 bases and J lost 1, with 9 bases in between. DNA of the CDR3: TGTGCCAGCAGTTACGGGACCGAATCCTACGAGCAGTACTTC. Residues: CASSYGTESYEQYF.

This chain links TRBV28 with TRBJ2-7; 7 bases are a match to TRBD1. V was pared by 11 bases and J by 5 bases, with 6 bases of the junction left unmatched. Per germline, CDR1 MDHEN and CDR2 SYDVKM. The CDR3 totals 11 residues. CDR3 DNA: TGTGCCGGCTCTACAGGGGACGAGCAGTACTTC. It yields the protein CAGSTGDEQYF. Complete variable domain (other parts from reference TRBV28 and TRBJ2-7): DVKVTQSSRYLVKRTGEKVFLECVQDMDHENMFWYRQDPGLGLRLIYFSYDVKMKEKGDIPEGYSVSREKKERFSLILESASTNQTSMYLCAGSTGDEQYFGPGTRLTVT.

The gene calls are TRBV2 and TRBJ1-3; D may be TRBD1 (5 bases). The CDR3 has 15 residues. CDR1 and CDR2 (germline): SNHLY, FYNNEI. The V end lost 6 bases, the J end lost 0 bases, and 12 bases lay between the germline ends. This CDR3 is CASRGDFDSGNTIYF. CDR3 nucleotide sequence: TGTGCCAGCAGGGGGGACTTCGACTCTGGAAACACCATATATTTT.

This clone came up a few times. For the CDR3, the DNA is TGTGCCAGCAGCTTGGAATTCGCCGTCAAAAACATTCAGTACTTC. It translates to CASSLEFAVKNIQYF. The chain uses TRBV5-6 and TRBJ2-4; D is uncertain. CDR1 and CDR2 from the germline V gene are SGHDT and YYEEEE. V gave up 0 bases and J gave up 3 bases, with 10 bases separating them. This CDR3 has 15 residues.

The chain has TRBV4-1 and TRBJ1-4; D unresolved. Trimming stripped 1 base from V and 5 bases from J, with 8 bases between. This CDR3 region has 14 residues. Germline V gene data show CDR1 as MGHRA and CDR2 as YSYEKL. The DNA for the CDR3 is TGCGCCAGCAGCCAAGTTACAGTAAATGAAAAACTGTTTTTT. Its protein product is CASSQVTVNEKLFF.

This CDR3 reads CASSPTDWYEQYF. The CDR3 nucleotides read TGTGCCAGCAGTCCTACGGACTGGTACGAGCAGTACTTC. V and J are TRBV28 and TRBJ2-7; D is perhaps TRBD2 (5 bases). The length of the CDR3 is 13 residues. Germline CDR1 is MDHEN and CDR2 is SYDVKM. V was clipped by 5 bases and J by 4 bases, with 12 bases between them.

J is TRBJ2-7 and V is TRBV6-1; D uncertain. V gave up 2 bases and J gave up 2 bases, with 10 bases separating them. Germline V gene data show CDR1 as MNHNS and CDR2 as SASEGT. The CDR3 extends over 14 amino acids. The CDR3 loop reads CASSEWAATYEQYF. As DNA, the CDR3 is TGTGCCAGCAGTGAATGGGCAGCAACCTACGAGCAGTACTTC.

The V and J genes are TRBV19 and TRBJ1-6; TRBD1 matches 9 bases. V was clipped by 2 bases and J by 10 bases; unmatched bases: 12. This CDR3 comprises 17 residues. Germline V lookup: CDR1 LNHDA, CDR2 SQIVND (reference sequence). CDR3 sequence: CASSISLGGTGRSPLHF. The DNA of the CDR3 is TGTGCCAGTAGTATATCCCTGGGGGGGACAGGGAGATCACCCCTCCACTTT.

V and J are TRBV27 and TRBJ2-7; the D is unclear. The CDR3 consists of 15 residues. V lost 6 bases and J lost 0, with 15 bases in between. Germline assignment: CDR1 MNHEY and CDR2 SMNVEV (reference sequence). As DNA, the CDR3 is TGTGCCAGCAGCCCAAGTGGGATAAGCTCCTACGAGCAGTACTTC. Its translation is CASSPSGISSYEQYF.

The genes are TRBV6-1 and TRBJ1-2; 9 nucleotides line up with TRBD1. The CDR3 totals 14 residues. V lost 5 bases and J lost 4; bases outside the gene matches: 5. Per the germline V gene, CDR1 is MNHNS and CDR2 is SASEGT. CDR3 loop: CASSLTGGSYGYTF. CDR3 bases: TGTGCCAGCAGTCTGACAGGGGGAAGCTATGGCTACACCTTC.

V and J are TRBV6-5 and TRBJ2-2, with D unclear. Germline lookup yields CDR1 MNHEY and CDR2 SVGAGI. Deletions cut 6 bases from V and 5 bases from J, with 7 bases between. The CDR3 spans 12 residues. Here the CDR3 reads CASRYDTGELFF. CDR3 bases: TGTGCCAGCAGATACGATACCGGGGAGCTGTTTTTT.

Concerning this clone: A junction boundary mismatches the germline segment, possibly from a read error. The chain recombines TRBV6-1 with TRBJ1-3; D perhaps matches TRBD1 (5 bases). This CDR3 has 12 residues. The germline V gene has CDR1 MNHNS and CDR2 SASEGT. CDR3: CANSVRGDTIYF. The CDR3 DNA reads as TGTGCCAACAGTGTGAGGGGAGACACCATATATTTT.

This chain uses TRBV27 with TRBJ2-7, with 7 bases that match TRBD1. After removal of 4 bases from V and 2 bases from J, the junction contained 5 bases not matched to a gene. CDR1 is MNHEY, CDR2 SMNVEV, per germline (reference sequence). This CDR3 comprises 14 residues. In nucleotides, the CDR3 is TGTGCCAGCAGTTCCGCCCAGGGGGCCTACGAGCAGTACTTC. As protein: CASSSAQGAYEQYF.

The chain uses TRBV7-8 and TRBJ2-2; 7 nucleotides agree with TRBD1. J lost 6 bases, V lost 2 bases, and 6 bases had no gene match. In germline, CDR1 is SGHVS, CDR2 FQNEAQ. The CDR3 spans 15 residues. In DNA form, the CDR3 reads TGTGCCAGCAGCTTATTCGGACAGGACCCCGGGGAGCTGTTTTTT. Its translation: CASSLFGQDPGELFF.

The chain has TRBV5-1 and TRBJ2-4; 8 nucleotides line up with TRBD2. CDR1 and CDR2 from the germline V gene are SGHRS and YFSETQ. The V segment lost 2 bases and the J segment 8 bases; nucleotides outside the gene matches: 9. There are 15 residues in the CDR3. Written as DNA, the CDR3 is TGCGCCAGCAGCTTAGCCAGCGGGAGAATACACATTCAGTACTTC. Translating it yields CASSLASGRIHIQYF.

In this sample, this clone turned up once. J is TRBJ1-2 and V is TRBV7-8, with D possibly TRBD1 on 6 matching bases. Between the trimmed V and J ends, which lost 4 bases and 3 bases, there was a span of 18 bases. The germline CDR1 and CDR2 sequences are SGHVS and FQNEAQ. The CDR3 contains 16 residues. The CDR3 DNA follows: TGTGCCAGCAGCTCCGGGTGGGCAGGGGAGTACTATGGCTACACCTTC. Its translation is CASSSGWAGEYYGYTF.